This T cell receptor beta chain comes out of a study of spatial heterogeneity in lung cancer. Time point indicated: blood at routine non-recurrence follow-up after resection. Unsorted samples of tumor, nontumor lung or frozen PBMC had their whole RNA sequenced. Every molecule of TCR cDNA had its own unique molecular identifier. TCRdb fed the 5' RACE reads into MiXCR, producing one record per CDR3 protein. The data hold roughly 99,000 distinct CDR3 sequences, with approximately 20% observed a single time. This CDR3 has 12 residues. The V end lost 4 bases, the J end lost 10 bases, and 13 bases lay between the germline ends. Looked up from germline, CDR1 is ENHRY and CDR2 is SYGVKD.

This chain uses TRBV10-3 with TRBJ1-2; D might be TRBD1 (5 bases). Sequenced material: PBMCs, taken at follow-up. The sequence derives from a male donor with early-stage non-small cell lung cancer. The CDR3 DNA reads TGTGCCATCAGTGCCCGGCAGGGTGACTACACCTTC. Translation gives CAISARQGDYTF.